The entry below gives a single T cell receptor (beta chain) sequence along with its context. Its cognate antigen is unknown. V lost 4 bases, J lost 13 bases, and 10 bases stayed unmatched. CDR1 is SGHNT and CDR2 is YENEEA in the germline V gene. The CDR3 runs 15 residues. The PCR made use of 60 Vbeta and 13 Jbeta primers. The protocol was immunoSEQ multiplex PCR, while the TCRdb copy is restricted to in-frame clones and leaves out a portion. The table includes about 270,000 clones, roughly 70% detected once. The sample originates from a study of cytomegalovirus exposure and HLA in healthy donors. About the study: A prior study identified approximately 120 million unique TCR beta sequences from some 200 million T cells. General study points: No immune exposure information besides CMV serostatus was available.

This TCR came from a female donor in good health and CMV-seronegative. The chain uses TRBV11-3 and TRBJ2-6; 10 bases map to TRBD1. Sequenced: PBMCs. The CDR3 nucleotides read TGTGCCAGCAGCTCCCGGACAGGGGGGAGAAATGTCCTGACTTTC. This codes for CASSSRTGGRNVLTF.